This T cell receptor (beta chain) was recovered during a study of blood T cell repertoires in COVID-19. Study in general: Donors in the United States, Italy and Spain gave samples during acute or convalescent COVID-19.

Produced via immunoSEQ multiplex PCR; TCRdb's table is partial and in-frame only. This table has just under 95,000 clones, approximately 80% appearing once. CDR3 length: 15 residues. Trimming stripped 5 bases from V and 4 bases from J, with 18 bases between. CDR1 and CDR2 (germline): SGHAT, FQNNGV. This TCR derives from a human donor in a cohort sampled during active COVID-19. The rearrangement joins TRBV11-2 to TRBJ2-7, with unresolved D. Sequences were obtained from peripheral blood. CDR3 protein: CASSPQTGTPYEQYF. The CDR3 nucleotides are TGTGCCAGCAGCCCACAGACCGGAACCCCTTACGAGCAGTACTTC. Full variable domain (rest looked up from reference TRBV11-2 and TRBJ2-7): EAGVAQSPRYKIIEKRQSVAFWCNPISGHATLYWYQQILGQGPKLLIQFQNNGVVDDSQLPKDRFSAERLKGVDSTLKIQPAKLEDSAVYLCASSPQTGTPYEQYFGPGTRLTVT.